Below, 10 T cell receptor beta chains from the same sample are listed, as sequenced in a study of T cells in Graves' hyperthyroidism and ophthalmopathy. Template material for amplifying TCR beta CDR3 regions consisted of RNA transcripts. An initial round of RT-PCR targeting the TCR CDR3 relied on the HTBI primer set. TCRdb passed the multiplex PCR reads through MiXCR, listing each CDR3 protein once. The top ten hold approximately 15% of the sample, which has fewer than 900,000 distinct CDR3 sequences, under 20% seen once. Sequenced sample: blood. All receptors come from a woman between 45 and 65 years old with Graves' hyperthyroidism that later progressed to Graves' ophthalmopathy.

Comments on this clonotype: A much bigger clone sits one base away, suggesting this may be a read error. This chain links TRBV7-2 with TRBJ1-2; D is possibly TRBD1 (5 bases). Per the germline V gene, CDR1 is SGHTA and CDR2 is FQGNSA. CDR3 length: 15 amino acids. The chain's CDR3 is CASTRDPQVNYGYAF. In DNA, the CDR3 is TGTGCCAGCACCAGGGATCCCCAAGTCAACTATGGCTACGCCTTC.

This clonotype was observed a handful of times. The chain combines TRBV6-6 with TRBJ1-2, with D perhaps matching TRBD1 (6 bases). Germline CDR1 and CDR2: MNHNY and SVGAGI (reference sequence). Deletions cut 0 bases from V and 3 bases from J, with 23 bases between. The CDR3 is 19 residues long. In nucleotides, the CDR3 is TGTGCCAGCAGTTACTCACGAGGGCAGGGAGGGGGATCGGACTATGGCTACACCTTC. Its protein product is CASSYSRGQGGGSDYGYTF.

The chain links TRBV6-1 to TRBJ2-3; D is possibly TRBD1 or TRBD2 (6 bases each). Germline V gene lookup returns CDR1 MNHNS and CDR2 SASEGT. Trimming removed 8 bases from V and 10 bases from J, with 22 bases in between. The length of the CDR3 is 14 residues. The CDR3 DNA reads TGTGCCAGCGGAGGGGGAATCCCGGGGGACGCGCAGTATTTT. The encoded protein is CASGGGIPGDAQYF.

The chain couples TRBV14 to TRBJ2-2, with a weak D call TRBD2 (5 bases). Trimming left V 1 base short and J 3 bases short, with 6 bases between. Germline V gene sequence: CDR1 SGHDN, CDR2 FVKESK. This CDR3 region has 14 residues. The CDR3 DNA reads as TGTGCCAGCAGCCAAGGAGGGCACACCGGGGAGCTGTTTTTT. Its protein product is CASSQGGHTGELFF.

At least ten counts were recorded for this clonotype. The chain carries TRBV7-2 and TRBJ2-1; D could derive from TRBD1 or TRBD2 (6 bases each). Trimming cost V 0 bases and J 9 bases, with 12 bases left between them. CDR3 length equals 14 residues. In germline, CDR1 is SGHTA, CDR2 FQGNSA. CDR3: CASSLASGAGEQFF. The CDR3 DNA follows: TGTGCCAGCAGCTTAGCCTCGGGGGCTGGTGAGCAGTTCTTC.

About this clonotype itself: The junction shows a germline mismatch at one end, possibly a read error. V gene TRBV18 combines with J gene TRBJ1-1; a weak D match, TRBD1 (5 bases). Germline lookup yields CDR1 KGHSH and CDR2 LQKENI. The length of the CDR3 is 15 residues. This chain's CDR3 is CASPPEQVMNTEAFF. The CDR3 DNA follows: TGTGCCAGCCCACCAGAACAGGTCATGAACACTGAAGCTTTCTTT.

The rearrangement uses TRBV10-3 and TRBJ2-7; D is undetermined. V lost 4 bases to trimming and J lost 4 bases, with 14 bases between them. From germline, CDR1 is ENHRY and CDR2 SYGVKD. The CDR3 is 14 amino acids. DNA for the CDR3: TGTGCCATCAGTGGACGGACGACTTTTTACGAGCAGTACTTC. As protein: CAISGRTTFYEQYF.

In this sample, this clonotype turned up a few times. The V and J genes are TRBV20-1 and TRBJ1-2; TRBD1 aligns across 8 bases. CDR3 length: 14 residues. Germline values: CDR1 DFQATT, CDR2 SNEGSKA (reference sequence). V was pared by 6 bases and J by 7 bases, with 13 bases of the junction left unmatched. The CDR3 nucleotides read TGCAGTGCGAGGGGGGACAGGAGGCTGCGTGGCTACACCTTC. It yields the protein CSARGDRRLRGYTF.

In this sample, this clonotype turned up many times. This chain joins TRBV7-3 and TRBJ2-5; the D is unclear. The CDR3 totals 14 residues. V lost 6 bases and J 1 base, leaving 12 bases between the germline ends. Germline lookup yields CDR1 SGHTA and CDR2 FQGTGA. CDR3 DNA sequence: TGTGCCAGCAGTGTCGGTGGCTCCCAAGAGACCCAGTACTTC. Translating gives CASSVGGSQETQYF.

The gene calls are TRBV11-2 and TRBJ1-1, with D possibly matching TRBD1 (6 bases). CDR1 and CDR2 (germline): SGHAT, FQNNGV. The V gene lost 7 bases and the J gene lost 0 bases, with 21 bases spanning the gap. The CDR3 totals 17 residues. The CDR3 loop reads CASIYTGGASLNTEAFF. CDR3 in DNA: TGTGCCAGCATCTATACTGGGGGGGCCAGCTTGAACACTGAAGCTTTCTTT.